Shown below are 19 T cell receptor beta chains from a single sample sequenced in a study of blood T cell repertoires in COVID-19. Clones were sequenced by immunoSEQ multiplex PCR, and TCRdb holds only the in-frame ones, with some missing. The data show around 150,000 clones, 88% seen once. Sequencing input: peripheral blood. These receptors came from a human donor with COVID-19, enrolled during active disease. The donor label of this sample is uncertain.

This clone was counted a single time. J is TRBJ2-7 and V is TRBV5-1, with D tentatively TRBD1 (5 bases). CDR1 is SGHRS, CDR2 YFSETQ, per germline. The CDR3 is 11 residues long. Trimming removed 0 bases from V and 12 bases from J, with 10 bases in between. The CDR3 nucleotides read TGCGCCAGCAGCTTGGGGCAGGGCCTGTACTTC. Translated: CASSLGQGLYF. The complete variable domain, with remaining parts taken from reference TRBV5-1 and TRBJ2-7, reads KAGVTQTPRYLIKTRGQQVTLSCSPISGHRSVSWYQQTPGQGLQFLFEYFSETQRNKGNFPGRFSGRQFSNSRSEMNVSTLELGDSALYLCASSLGQGLYFGPGTRLTVT.

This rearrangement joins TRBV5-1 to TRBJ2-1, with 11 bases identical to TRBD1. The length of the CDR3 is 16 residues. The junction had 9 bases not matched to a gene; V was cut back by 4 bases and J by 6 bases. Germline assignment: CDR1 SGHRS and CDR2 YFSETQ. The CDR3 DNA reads TGCGCCAGCAGCCGTGAACTGGGACAGGGGGTCAATGAGCAGTTCTTC. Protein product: CASSRELGQGVNEQFF.

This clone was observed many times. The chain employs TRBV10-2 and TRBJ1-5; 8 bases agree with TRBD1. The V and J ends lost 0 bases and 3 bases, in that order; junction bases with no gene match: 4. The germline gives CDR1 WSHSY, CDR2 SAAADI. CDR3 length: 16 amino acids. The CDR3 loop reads CASSESGRGPNQPQHF. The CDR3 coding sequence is TGCGCCAGCAGTGAGTCGGGCAGGGGGCCCAATCAGCCCCAGCATTTT.

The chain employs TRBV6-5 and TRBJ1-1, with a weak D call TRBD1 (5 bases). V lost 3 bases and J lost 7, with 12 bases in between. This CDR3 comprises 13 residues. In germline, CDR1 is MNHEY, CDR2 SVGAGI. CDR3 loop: CASSYGNQGEAFF. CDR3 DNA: TGTGCCAGCAGTTATGGGAACCAGGGTGAAGCTTTCTTT.

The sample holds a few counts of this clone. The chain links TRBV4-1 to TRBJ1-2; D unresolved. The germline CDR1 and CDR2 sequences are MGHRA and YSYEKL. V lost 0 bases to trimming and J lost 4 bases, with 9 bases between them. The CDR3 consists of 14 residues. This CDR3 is CASSQEGRSYGYTF. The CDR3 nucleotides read TGCGCCAGCAGCCAAGAAGGTAGGAGCTATGGCTACACCTTC.

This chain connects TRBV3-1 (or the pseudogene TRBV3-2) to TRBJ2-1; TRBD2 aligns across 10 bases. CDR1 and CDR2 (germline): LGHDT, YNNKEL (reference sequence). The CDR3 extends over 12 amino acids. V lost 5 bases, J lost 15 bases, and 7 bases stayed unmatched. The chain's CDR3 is CASSRSGGAPFF. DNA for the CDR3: TGTGCCAGCAGCAGAAGCGGGGGGGCCCCGTTCTTC.

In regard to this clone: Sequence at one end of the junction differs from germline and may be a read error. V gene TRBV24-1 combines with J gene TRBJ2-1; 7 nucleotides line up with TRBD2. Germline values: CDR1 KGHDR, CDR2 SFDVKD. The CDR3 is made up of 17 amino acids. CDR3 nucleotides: TGTGCCACCAGTGATACCCCGGGGAGGGGCTCCAACAATGAGCAGTTCTTC. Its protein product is CATSDTPGRGSNNEQFF.

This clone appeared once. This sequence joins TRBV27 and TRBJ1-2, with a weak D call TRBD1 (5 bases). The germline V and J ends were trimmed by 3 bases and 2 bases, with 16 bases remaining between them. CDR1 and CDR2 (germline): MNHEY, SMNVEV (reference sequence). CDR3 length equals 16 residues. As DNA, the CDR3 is TGTGCCAGCAGTTTTTTTGGGACGGAGGGGAACTATGGCTACACCTTC. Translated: CASSFFGTEGNYGYTF.

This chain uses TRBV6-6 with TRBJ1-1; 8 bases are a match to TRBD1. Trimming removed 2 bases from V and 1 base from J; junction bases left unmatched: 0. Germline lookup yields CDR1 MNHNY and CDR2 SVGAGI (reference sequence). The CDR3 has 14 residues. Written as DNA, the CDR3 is TGTGCCAGCAGTTACCAGGGGGCGAACACTGAAGCTTTCTTT. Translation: CASSYQGANTEAFF.

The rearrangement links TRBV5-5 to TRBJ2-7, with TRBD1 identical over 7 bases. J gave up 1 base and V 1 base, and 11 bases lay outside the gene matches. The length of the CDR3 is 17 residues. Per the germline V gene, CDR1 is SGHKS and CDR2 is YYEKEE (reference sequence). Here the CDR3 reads CASSLFEGGLSSYEQYF. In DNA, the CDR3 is TGTGCCAGCAGCTTGTTTGAAGGGGGCCTTTCTTCCTACGAGCAGTACTTC. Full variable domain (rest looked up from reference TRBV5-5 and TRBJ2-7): DAGVTQSPTHLIKTRGQQVTLRCSPISGHKSVSWYQQVLGQGPQFIFQYYEKEERGRGNFPDRFSARQFPNYSSELNVNALLLGDSALYLCASSLFEGGLSSYEQYFGPGTRLTVT.

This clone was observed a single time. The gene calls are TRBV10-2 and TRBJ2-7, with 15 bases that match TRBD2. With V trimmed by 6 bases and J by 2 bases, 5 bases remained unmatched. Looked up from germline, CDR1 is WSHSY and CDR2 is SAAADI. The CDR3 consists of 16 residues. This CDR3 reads CASSTGLAGGTYEQYF. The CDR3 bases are TGCGCCAGCAGCACGGGACTAGCGGGGGGAACCTACGAGCAGTACTTC.

The CDR3 protein is CASQAGTSGAGSYNEQFF. CDR3 bases: TGTGCCAGTCAGGCAGGGACTAGCGGGGCCGGCTCCTACAATGAGCAGTTCTTC. The gene calls are TRBV5-4 and TRBJ2-1, with 13 bases lining up with TRBD2. Per germline, CDR1 SGHNT and CDR2 YYREEE (reference sequence). The CDR3 contains 18 residues. Germline trimming cut 8 bases from V and 0 bases from J; bases unmatched to any gene: 11.

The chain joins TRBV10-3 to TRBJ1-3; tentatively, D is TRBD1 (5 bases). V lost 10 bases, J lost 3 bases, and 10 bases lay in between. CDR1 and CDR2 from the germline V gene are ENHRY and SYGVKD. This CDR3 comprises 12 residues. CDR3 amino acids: CATGQVGNTIYF. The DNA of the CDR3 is TGTGCCACCGGACAAGTTGGAAACACCATATATTTT.

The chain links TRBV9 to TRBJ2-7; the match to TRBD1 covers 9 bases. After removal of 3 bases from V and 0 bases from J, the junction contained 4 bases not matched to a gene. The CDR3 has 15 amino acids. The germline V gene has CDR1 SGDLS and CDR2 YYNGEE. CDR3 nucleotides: TGTGCCAGCAGCGGAGCGGGACAGGGCTCCTACGAGCAGTACTTC. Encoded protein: CASSGAGQGSYEQYF.

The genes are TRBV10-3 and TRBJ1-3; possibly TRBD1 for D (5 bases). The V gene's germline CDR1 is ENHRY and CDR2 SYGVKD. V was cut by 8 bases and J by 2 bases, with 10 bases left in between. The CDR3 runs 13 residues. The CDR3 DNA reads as TGTGCCATCCGGGGGACGGCTGGAAACACCATATATTTT. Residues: CAIRGTAGNTIYF.

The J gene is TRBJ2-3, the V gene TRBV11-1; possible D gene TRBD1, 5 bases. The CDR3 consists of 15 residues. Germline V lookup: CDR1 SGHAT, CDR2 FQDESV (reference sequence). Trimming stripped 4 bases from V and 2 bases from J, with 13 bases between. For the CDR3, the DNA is TGTGCCAGCAGCTGGGCAGGGCCCCTCACAGATACGCAGTATTTT. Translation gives CASSWAGPLTDTQYF.

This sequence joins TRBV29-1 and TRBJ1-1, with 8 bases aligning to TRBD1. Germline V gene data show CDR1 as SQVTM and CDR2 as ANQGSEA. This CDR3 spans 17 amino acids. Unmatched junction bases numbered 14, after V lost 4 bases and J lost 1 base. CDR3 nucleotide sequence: TGCAGCGTTGGCGGCGACGGGACAGGAGTAAAGAACACTGAAGCTTTCTTT. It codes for CSVGGDGTGVKNTEAFF.

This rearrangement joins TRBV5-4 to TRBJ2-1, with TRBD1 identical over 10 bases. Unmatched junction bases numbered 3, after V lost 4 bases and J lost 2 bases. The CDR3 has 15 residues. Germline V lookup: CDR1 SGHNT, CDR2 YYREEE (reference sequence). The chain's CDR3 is CASSGTGEAYNEQFF. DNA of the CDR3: TGTGCCAGCAGCGGGACAGGGGAGGCCTACAATGAGCAGTTCTTC.

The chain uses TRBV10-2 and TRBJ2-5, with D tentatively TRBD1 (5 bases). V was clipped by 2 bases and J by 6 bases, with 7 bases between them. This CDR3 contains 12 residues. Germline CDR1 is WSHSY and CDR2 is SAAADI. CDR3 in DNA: TGCGCCAGCAGTGAGGTGGGGCAGACCCAGTACTTC. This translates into CASSEVGQTQYF.